This T cell receptor beta chain comes out of a study of cytomegalovirus exposure and HLA in healthy donors. The study ran its PCR with 60 Vbeta and 13 Jbeta primers. In the original analysis: A later analysis counted approximately 80 million unique TCR beta chains, roughly 11 million shared. Clones were read by immunoSEQ multiplex PCR, and TCRdb kept only the in-frame ones, dropping some. V and J calls and clone size are those listed in that table; D and trimming were worked out from the DNA. The sample contains roughly 180,000 clones, roughly 88% of which appear only once. The CDR3 has 14 residues. V was pared by 2 bases and J by 4 bases, with 11 bases between. Per germline, CDR1 MNHNS and CDR2 SASEGT.

The sequenced material came from PBMCs. The gene calls are TRBV6-1 and TRBJ1-1; possible D gene TRBD1, 5 bases. The receptor comes from a boy aged 2 to 9 in good health and CMV-seronegative. CDR3 amino acids: CASSEFAGPTEAFF. CDR3 in DNA: TGTGCCAGCAGTGAATTTGCAGGGCCCACTGAAGCTTTCTTT.